This TCR beta chain stems from a study of T-cell reconstitution after alpha-beta-depleted transplantation in children. The CDR3 runs 16 residues. CDR1 and CDR2 from the germline V gene are SGHVS and FNYEAQ. Trimming removed 4 bases from V and 0 bases from J; junction bases left unmatched: 5. This clonotype was observed at least ten times. What it binds is not known. Study-level results: Hyperexpanded clones declined; after one year, newly produced T cells mostly supplied diversity.

Unique molecular identifiers were used to barcode this TCRbeta library. TCRdb processed the PCR reads anew with MiXCR; each CDR3 protein has one entry. The repertoire holds about 90,000 distinct CDR3 sequences, with roughly 15% as singletons. The rearrangement links TRBV7-6 to TRBJ2-1, with 8 bases lining up with TRBD2. The clonotype comes from a male patient between 2 and 15 years old who had a stem cell transplant for acute lymphoblastic leukemia, so the T cells may come from the graft donor. The source material was PBMCs, mostly from graft donor cells, sampled 180 days after TCRalphabeta/CD19-depleted stem cell transplant. CDR3 region: CASSSGGHSSYNEQFF. The CDR3, as DNA: TGTGCCAGCAGCTCGGGGGGGCACAGCTCCTACAATGAGCAGTTCTTC.